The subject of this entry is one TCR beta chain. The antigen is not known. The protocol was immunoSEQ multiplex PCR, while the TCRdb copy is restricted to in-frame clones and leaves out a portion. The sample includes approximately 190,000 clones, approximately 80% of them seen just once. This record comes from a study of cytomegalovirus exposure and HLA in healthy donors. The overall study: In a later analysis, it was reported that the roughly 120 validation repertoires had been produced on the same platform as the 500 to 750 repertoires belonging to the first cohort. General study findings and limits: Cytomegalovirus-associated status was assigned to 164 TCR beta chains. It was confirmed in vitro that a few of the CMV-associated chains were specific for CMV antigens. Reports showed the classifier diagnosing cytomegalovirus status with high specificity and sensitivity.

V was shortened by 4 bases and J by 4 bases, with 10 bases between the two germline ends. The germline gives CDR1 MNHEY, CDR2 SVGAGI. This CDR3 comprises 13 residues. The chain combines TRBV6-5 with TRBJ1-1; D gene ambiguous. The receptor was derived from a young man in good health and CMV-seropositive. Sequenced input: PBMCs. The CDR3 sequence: CASSFPGGTEAFF. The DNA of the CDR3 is TGTGCCAGCAGTTTCCCCGGCGGCACTGAAGCTTTCTTT.